Listed below are T cell receptor beta chains from one sample, sequenced in a study of T-cell reconstitution after alpha-beta-depleted transplantation in children. In TCRdb, the PCR reads were re-called with MiXCR into one record per CDR3 protein. The data contain tens of thousands of distinct CDR3 sequences, about 40% of them seen just once; the ten biggest clones take up 95% to 98%. Sequences were derived from PBMCs, mostly from graft donor cells, sampled 360 days after TCRalphabeta/CD19-depleted stem cell transplant. All receptors come from a male patient aged 10 to 17 who had a stem cell transplant for acute lymphoblastic leukemia, so the T cells may come from the graft donor. Both conserved end residues are part of each CDR3. Each record gives: CDR3 length, clone size, D gene, V gene, J gene, CDR3 protein, CDR3 DNA. A D gene is named only where the DNA matches it firmly. Where a row states a size, it is once, few, many or the class of an expanded clone; other rows omit it.

14	few	NA	TRBV4-3	TRBJ1-6	CASSPSRLNSPLHF	TGCGCCAGCAGCCCCTCCCGACTTAATTCACCCCTCCACTTT
15	NA	NA	TRBV5-1	TRBJ1-1	CASSLGGTGGTEAFF	TGCGCCAGCAGCTTGGGGGGAACTGGAGGCACTGAAGCTTTCTTT
19	once	TRBD1	TRBV20-1	TRBJ1-2	CSARNWGQTNLTLNYGYTF	TGCAGTGCTAGAAATTGGGGACAGACGAACTTAACCCTTAACTATGGCTACACCTTC
18	once	NA	TRBV18	TRBJ2-3	CASSPPIPPEQYTDTQYF	TGTGCCAGCTCACCCCCTATCCCGCCCGAGCAGTACACAGATACGCAGTATTTT
14	once	NA	TRBV5-1	TRBJ1-1	CASSLDRGATEAFF	TGCGCCAGCAGCTTGGATAGGGGCGCCACTGAAGCTTTCTTT
16	NA	NA	TRBV20-1	TRBJ2-1	CSARDQRSASYNEQFF	TGCAGTGCTAGAGATCAGAGATCCGCCTCCTACAATGAGCAGTTCTTC
13	once	NA	TRBV20-1	TRBJ2-7	CSPRDPNSYEQYF	TGCAGCCCCCGGGACCCCAACTCCTACGAGCAGTACTTC
15	NA	NA	TRBV7-2	TRBJ2-1	CASSWSLGSNNEQFF	TGTGCCAGCAGCTGGTCCCTTGGTTCGAACAATGAGCAGTTCTTC
15	few	NA	TRBV5-5	TRBJ2-3	CASSLVGAQTDTQYF	TGTGCCAGCAGCTTGGTAGGGGCCCAAACAGATACGCAGTATTTT
15	few	NA	TRBV9	TRBJ2-3	CASSPVGVPSDTQYF	TGTGCCAGCAGCCCGGTCGGGGTGCCCTCAGATACGCAGTATTTT
14	few	NA	TRBV5-1	TRBJ2-5	CASSLELVEETQYF	TGCGCCAGCAGCTTGGAATTGGTCGAAGAGACCCAGTACTTC
16	NA	NA	TRBV5-1	TRBJ1-3	CASSFATGNSGNTIYF	TGCGCCAGCAGCTTTGCGACAGGCAACTCTGGAAACACCATATATTTT
13	few	NA	TRBV6-5	TRBJ1-2	CASSYSGAWGYTF	TGTGCCAGCAGTTACTCGGGGGCGTGGGGCTACACCTTC
12	NA	TRBD1	TRBV9	TRBJ1-2	CASRRDSYGYTF	TGTGCCAGCAGACGGGACAGCTATGGCTACACCTTC
15	NA	NA	TRBV4-3	TRBJ2-7	CASSQGVGGTYEQYF	TGCGCCAGCAGCCAAGGAGTCGGCGGCACCTACGAGCAGTACTTC
14	few	NA	TRBV12-3/TRBV12-4	TRBJ2-1	CASSFGSSYNEQFF	TGTGCCAGCAGTTTCGGTAGCTCCTACAATGAGCAGTTCTTC
14	NA	NA	TRBV6-5	TRBJ2-4	CASSYSTTRDIQYF	TGTGCCAGCAGTTACTCAACCACACGGGACATTCAGTACTTC
14	NA	NA	TRBV27	TRBJ1-4	CASSYRRVGEKLFF	TGTGCCAGCAGCTACCGGCGGGTTGGGGAAAAACTGTTTTTT
16	NA	NA	TRBV4-2	TRBJ2-3	CASSQDKDLLPDTQYF	TGTGCCAGCAGCCAAGATAAAGACCTGCTCCCAGATACGCAGTATTTT
17	NA	NA	TRBV12-3/TRBV12-4	TRBJ1-5	CASATLNEDYSNQPQHF	TGTGCCAGCGCTACCTTGAACGAGGATTATAGCAATCAGCCCCAGCATTTT
15	NA	TRBD1	TRBV20-1	TRBJ2-6	CSARTGGSGANVLTF	TGCAGTGCTAGGACAGGGGGCTCTGGGGCCAACGTCCTGACTTTC
14	few	NA	TRBV9	TRBJ2-7	CASSAHGVKEEQYF	TGTGCCAGCAGCGCCCACGGGGTGAAAGAAGAGCAGTACTTC
14	few	TRBD2	TRBV12-3/TRBV12-4	TRBJ2-5	CASTSGLVGETQYF	TGTGCCAGCACCTCCGGACTAGTCGGGGAGACCCAGTACTTC
15	NA	TRBD2	TRBV3-1	TRBJ2-7	CASSQDSGRAVEQYF	TGTGCCAGCAGCCAAGATTCCGGGAGGGCCGTCGAGCAGTACTTC
18	NA	NA	TRBV4-2	TRBJ1-2	CASSPEPGYGLGTYGYTF	TGTGCCAGCAGCCCAGAGCCGGGGTACGGTTTAGGTACTTATGGCTACACCTTC
14	once	TRBD1	TRBV7-2	TRBJ1-1	CASSFYRGGTEAFF	TGTGCCAGCAGCTTTTACAGGGGTGGGACTGAAGCTTTCTTT
14	NA	TRBD2	TRBV6-2/TRBV6-3	TRBJ2-1	CATRGGVSYNEQFF	TGTGCCACCCGCGGGGGGGTGTCCTACAATGAGCAGTTCTTC
12	NA	NA	TRBV6-6	TRBJ1-4	CASQGPNEKLFF	TGTGCCAGTCAGGGACCTAATGAAAAACTGTTTTTT
15	NA	NA	TRBV20-1	TRBJ2-3	CSASGDLDWADTQYF	TGCAGTGCCTCCGGTGACCTCGACTGGGCAGATACGCAGTATTTT
16	few	NA	TRBV12-3/TRBV12-4	TRBJ2-7	CASSLNEGRKNYEQYF	TGTGCCAGCAGTCTGAATGAGGGGAGGAAGAACTACGAGCAGTACTTC
15	NA	NA	TRBV20-1	TRBJ2-3	CSAYTPGEGTDTQYF	TGCAGTGCTTATACCCCGGGAGAGGGCACAGATACGCAGTATTTT
13	NA	TRBD1	TRBV20-1	TRBJ2-1	CRARGSPYNEQFF	TGCAGAGCCAGGGGGAGCCCCTACAATGAGCAGTTCTTC
13	NA	NA	TRBV20-1	TRBJ2-3	CSARWPASDTQYF	TGCAGTGCTAGGTGGCCCGCTAGCGATACGCAGTATTTT
15	NA	NA	TRBV10-3	TRBJ2-3	CAISEGQASTDTQYF	TGTGCCATCAGTGAGGGTCAGGCGAGCACAGATACGCAGTATTTT
18	NA	TRBD1	TRBV3-1	TRBJ2-5	CATSQDLGQGAWQETQYF	TGTGCCACCAGCCAAGATCTTGGACAGGGGGCATGGCAGGAGACCCAGTACTTC
14	NA	TRBD2	TRBV12-3/TRBV12-4	TRBJ2-1	CANSGGASYNEQFF	TGTGCCAATAGCGGGGGGGCCTCCTACAATGAGCAGTTCTTC
17	NA	NA	TRBV12-3/TRBV12-4	TRBJ2-2	CASSLKVYFGNTGELFF	TGTGCCAGCAGTTTGAAAGTCTATTTCGGGAACACCGGGGAGCTGTTTTTT
14	few	TRBD1	TRBV28	TRBJ2-1	CAGQGTGGYNEQFF	TGTGCCGGGCAGGGGACAGGGGGCTACAATGAGCAGTTCTTC
14	NA	TRBD2	TRBV4-1	TRBJ2-1	CASSHLAGAYEQFF	TGCGCCAGCAGCCACCTAGCGGGAGCCTATGAGCAGTTCTTC
13	NA	NA	TRBV12-3/TRBV12-4	TRBJ1-6	CASSHNTNSPLHF	TGTGCCAGCAGCCATAACACGAATTCACCCCTCCACTTT
15	NA	TRBD2	TRBV10-3	TRBJ2-7	CAISSGTSGTYEQYF	TGTGCCATCAGCTCCGGGACTAGCGGGACCTACGAGCAGTACTTC
18	NA	TRBD2	TRBV6-1	TRBJ2-3	CASHGLAGGPRSTDTQYF	TGTGCCAGCCATGGACTAGCGGGAGGGCCCCGTAGCACAGATACGCAGTATTTT
11	many	TRBD1	TRBV29-1	TRBJ1-1	CSARQGPEAFF	TGCAGCGCCCGACAGGGACCTGAAGCTTTCTTT
16	NA	NA	TRBV11-2	TRBJ2-1	CASSLGGGNPYNEQFF	TGTGCCAGCAGCTTAGGGGGAGGAAATCCCTACAATGAGCAGTTCTTC
15	NA	TRBD1	TRBV25-1	TRBJ2-5	CASKEAQGVKETQYF	TGTGCCAGCAAAGAGGCACAGGGGGTCAAAGAGACCCAGTACTTC
15	NA	TRBD1	TRBV20-1	TRBJ2-1	CSARPSGGSYNEQFF	TGCAGTGCTAGGCCCTCAGGGGGATCCTACAATGAGCAGTTCTTC
14	NA	NA	TRBV12-3/TRBV12-4	TRBJ2-5	CASRLSTVQETQYF	TGTGCCAGCAGGCTCTCGACGGTTCAAGAGACCCAGTACTTC
13	NA	NA	TRBV12-3/TRBV12-4	TRBJ2-7	CASSLQGYYEQYF	TGTGCCAGCAGTTTACAGGGGTATTACGAGCAGTACTTC
11	few	NA	TRBV29-1	TRBJ2-1	CSVALSGEQFF	TGCAGCGTTGCCCTTAGCGGCGAGCAGTTCTTC
17	few	NA	TRBV9	TRBJ2-2	CASSVADRTGNTGELFF	TGTGCCAGCAGCGTAGCTGACAGGACGGGAAATACCGGGGAGCTGTTTTTT
12	NA	NA	TRBV3-1	TRBJ2-2	CASTPRAGELFF	TGTGCCAGCACCCCCAGGGCCGGGGAGCTGTTTTTT
12	few	NA	TRBV19	TRBJ2-1	CASSGTFGRQFF	TGTGCCAGTAGTGGGACATTTGGCAGACAGTTCTTC
12	few	NA	TRBV7-9	TRBJ2-1	CASSSGDNEQFF	TGTGCCAGCAGCTCAGGGGACAATGAGCAGTTCTTC
14	NA	TRBD1	TRBV5-1	TRBJ2-1	CASSAGTGVNEQFF	TGCGCCAGCAGCGCCGGGACAGGGGTCAATGAGCAGTTCTTC
17	NA	TRBD2	TRBV4-2	TRBJ2-2	CASSQRSSGSGLGELFF	TGTGCCAGCAGCCAACGTTCTAGCGGGAGCGGGTTAGGGGAGCTGTTTTTT